These 14 T cell receptor beta chains were sequenced from one sample in a study of cytomegalovirus exposure and HLA in healthy donors. PCR employed 60 Vbeta and 13 Jbeta primers. Libraries were prepared by immunoSEQ multiplex PCR; TCRdb keeps only in-frame clonotypes and omits some of them. Here the sample spans fewer than 200,000 clones, roughly 80% being singletons. Sequenced: PBMCs. The receptors were sampled from a woman aged 30 to 39 in good health and CMV-seropositive.

The chain uses TRBV5-6 and TRBJ2-5, with D maybe TRBD1 (5 bases). Germline V lookup: CDR1 SGHDT, CDR2 YYEEEE. The length of the CDR3 is 13 residues. V dropped 0 bases and J dropped 3 bases, with 6 bases sitting between them. The CDR3 DNA is TGTGCCAGCAGCTTGGGCAGGGAAGAGACCCAGTACTTC. This sequence encodes CASSLGREETQYF. Combining the CDR3 with reference TRBV5-6 and TRBJ2-5 gives the whole variable domain DAGVTQSPTHLIKTRGQQVTLRCSPKSGHDTVSWYQQALGQGPQFIFQYYEEEERQRGNFPDRFSGHQFPNYSSELNVNALLLGDSALYLCASSLGREETQYFGPGTRLLVL.

V usage is TRBV28 and J usage is TRBJ1-5; 8 bases line up with TRBD1. Germline values: CDR1 MDHEN, CDR2 SYDVKM. V shed 6 bases, J shed 2 bases, and the junction held 6 bases outside the gene matches. The CDR3 contains 15 residues. CDR3 region: CASRKDRARNQPQHF. CDR3 nucleotide sequence: TGTGCCAGCAGAAAGGACAGGGCCCGCAATCAGCCCCAGCATTTT.

The DNA of the CDR3 is TGTGCCAGCAGCGTAGTACCGGTGGGCAACACAGATACGCAGTATTTT. Residues: CASSVVPVGNTDTQYF. V and J are TRBV9 and TRBJ2-3, with D unresolved. Germline V lookup: CDR1 SGDLS, CDR2 YYNGEE. The CDR3 is 16 amino acids. Between the trimmed V and J ends, which lost 0 bases and 2 bases, there was a span of 13 bases. The complete variable domain, with remaining parts taken from reference TRBV9 and TRBJ2-3, reads DSGVTQTPKHLITATGQRVTLRCSPRSGDLSVYWYQQSLDQGLQFLIQYYNGEERAKGNILERFSAQQFPDLHSELNLSSLELGDSALYFCASSVVPVGNTDTQYFGPGTRLTVL.

This clone turned up a few times. V and J are TRBV6-4 and TRBJ2-3; TRBD1 might be the D (6 bases). The CDR3 consists of 14 residues. Looked up from germline, CDR1 is MRHNA and CDR2 is SNTAGT. Trimming cost V 8 bases and J 1 base, with 13 bases left between them. Written as DNA, the CDR3 is TGTGCCAGCGCACAGGGATATGGCACAGATACGCAGTATTTT. It translates to CASAQGYGTDTQYF.

This rearrangement joins TRBV2 to TRBJ1-2; D unclear. The CDR3 loop spans 12 amino acids. Trimming stripped 7 bases from V and 7 bases from J, with 13 bases between. Germline V CDR1 and CDR2: SNHLY, FYNNEI. Written as DNA, the CDR3 is TGTGCCAGCACTTATGGAGGGTTTGGCTACACCTTC. Its translation: CASTYGGFGYTF. Combining the CDR3 with reference TRBV2 and TRBJ1-2 gives the whole variable domain EPEVTQTPSHQVTQMGQEVILRCVPISNHLYFYWYRQILGQKVEFLVSFYNNEISEKSEIFDDQFSVERPDGSNFTLKIRSTKLEDSAMYFCASTYGGFGYTFGSGTRLTVV.

The genes are TRBV4-1 and TRBJ1-2; TRBD1 might be the D (5 bases). V gave up 7 bases and J gave up 0 bases, with 12 bases separating them. This CDR3 has 14 amino acids. Germline loops: CDR1 MGHRA, CDR2 YSYEKL. The CDR3 coding sequence is TGCGCCAGCACCCTAACAGGAACTAACTATGGCTACACCTTC. Translated: CASTLTGTNYGYTF.

The V call is TRBV4-3, the J call TRBJ2-2; D unresolved. CDR1 is LGHNA and CDR2 is YSLEER in the germline V gene. This CDR3 has 17 residues. V was cut by 3 bases and J by 8 bases, with 22 bases left in between. This CDR3 reads CASSQDPRSSFRGELFF. In DNA form, the CDR3 reads TGCGCCAGCAGCCAGGATCCGCGTAGTAGTTTCAGGGGGGAGCTGTTTTTT.

V is TRBV28 and J is TRBJ2-3; the D is unclear. The V gene lost 3 bases and the J gene lost 4 bases, with 5 bases spanning the gap. CDR1 and CDR2 (germline): MDHEN, SYDVKM. The CDR3 spans 12 residues. The CDR3 DNA sequence: TGTGCCAGCAGTTTCCCGGCAGATACGCAGTATTTT. It is translated as CASSFPADTQYF.

This sequence joins TRBV6-5 and TRBJ2-3, with unresolved D. Looked up from germline, CDR1 is MNHEY and CDR2 is SVGAGI. The V and J ends lost 6 bases and 0 bases respectively, with 7 bases between them. The CDR3 loop spans 13 amino acids. CDR3 sequence: CASRSLSTDTQYF. As DNA, the CDR3 is TGTGCCAGCAGGAGTCTTAGCACAGATACGCAGTATTTT.

In the case of this clone: The same CDR3 also results from other DNA sequences found in this sample. The rearrangement links TRBV4-3 to TRBJ2-7, with 7 bases fitting TRBD1. This CDR3 spans 15 amino acids. The ends lost 3 bases at V and 1 base at J; junction bases unmatched: 6. Germline V gene sequence: CDR1 LGHNA, CDR2 YSLEER. DNA of the CDR3: TGCGCCAGCAGCCATTGGACAGGAAATTCCTACGAGCAGTACTTC. Amino acid sequence: CASSHWTGNSYEQYF.

This chain connects TRBV6-5 to TRBJ2-5, with TRBD1 identical over 10 bases. The CDR3 has 15 amino acids. V lost 5 bases, J lost 5 bases, and 8 bases stayed unmatched. The V gene's germline CDR1 is MNHEY and CDR2 SVGAGI. The CDR3 region is CASSRGTGDWETQYF. For the CDR3, the DNA is TGTGCCAGCAGTAGGGGGACAGGGGATTGGGAGACCCAGTACTTC.

The J gene is TRBJ1-4, the V gene TRBV6-1; no firm D call. Deletions cut 3 bases from V and 8 bases from J, with 22 bases between. This CDR3 region has 17 residues. Germline V gene lookup returns CDR1 MNHNS and CDR2 SASEGT. The DNA for the CDR3 is TGTGCCAGCAGTGATCTCATTTCTGGGTTCCGGGAGGAAAAACTGTTTTTT. Translated: CASSDLISGFREEKLFF.

The table lists this clone with a few counts. The chain joins TRBV28 to TRBJ2-5; D unclear. Trimming stripped 2 bases from V and 0 bases from J, with 4 bases between. This CDR3 region has 13 residues. Per the germline V gene, CDR1 is MDHEN and CDR2 is SYDVKM. In DNA form, the CDR3 reads TGTGCCAGCAGTTTAGACAACCAAGAGACCCAGTACTTC. It codes for CASSLDNQETQYF.

This clone has a handful of counts. The chain links TRBV7-3 to TRBJ2-7; 8 nucleotides align to TRBD1. The CDR3 extends over 13 amino acids. Germline CDR1 and CDR2: SGHTA and FQGTGA. Losses at the gene ends were 5 bases for V and 5 bases for J; bases not matched to a gene: 5. CDR3 nucleotide sequence: TGTGCCAGCAGCAAGGACAGGGAGAACGAGCAGTACTTC. This encodes CASSKDRENEQYF.